This TCR beta chain was sequenced in a study of CD8+ T cells in alopecia areata. Overall study: Treated patients received oral tofacitinib, 5 to 10 mg twice daily.

Concerning this clone itself: The antigen is unknown.

General study points: Scalp sample sequencing also detects resident alphabeta T cells of normal skin. Against the mouse data, patients shared TCRs less clearly, possibly for HLA reasons.

Treatment reported: oral pan-JAK inhibitor, 5-10 mg twice daily. T lymphocytes (CD4+ and CD8+) were sorted from PBMCs. V was clipped by 4 bases and J by 14 bases; unmatched bases: 7. The CDR3 spans 14 residues. Germline V gene lookup returns CDR1 PRHDT and CDR2 FYEKMQ (reference sequence). Isolated RNA was reverse transcribed into cDNA used as the sequencing template. Method: immunoSEQ multiplex PCR; TCRdb's copy keeps in-frame clones and lacks some. In the table there are 190,000 or so clones, roughly 62% of which are singletons. The gene calls are TRBV13 and TRBJ2-1; TRBD2 agrees at 14 bases. The TCR comes from a human donor with alopecia areata. The input for sequencing was CD8+ T cells sorted from blood, taken at week 24, from a patient treated with tofacitinib. CDR3 sequence reads: CASSSSTSGGVEFF. The CDR3 region has the DNA TGTGCCAGCAGCTCGTCGACTAGCGGGGGGGTTGAGTTCTTC.